The rows below give T cell receptor beta chains drawn from one sample of a study of cytomegalovirus exposure and HLA in healthy donors. The protocol was immunoSEQ multiplex PCR, while the TCRdb copy is restricted to in-frame clones and leaves out a portion. This table holds 130,000 or so clones, almost 85% found once. The sample consisted of PBMCs. Receptors were obtained from a man aged 18 to 30 in good health and CMV-seropositive. The CDR3 runs from the conserved cysteine through the conserved F or W. Each record gives: V gene, clone size, D gene, J gene, CDR3 protein, CDR3 DNA. The D gene is left open where the match is weak. Where a row states a size, it is once, few, many or the class of an expanded clone; other rows omit it.

V gene: TRBV10-2; clone size: NA; D gene: NA; J gene: TRBJ2-2; CDR3 protein: CASTPRAGWTNTGELFF; CDR3 DNA: TGCGCCAGCACTCCGAGGGCGGGCTGGACGAACACCGGGGAGCTGTTTTTT
V gene: TRBV5-1; clone size: NA; D gene: NA; J gene: TRBJ2-3; CDR3 protein: CASSLVQSTDTQYF; CDR3 DNA: TGCGCCAGCAGCTTGGTACAAAGCACAGATACGCAGTATTTT
V gene: TRBV6-5; clone size: NA; D gene: TRBD2; J gene: TRBJ2-7; CDR3 protein: CASSYGAAGGRNEQYF; CDR3 DNA: TGTGCCAGCAGTTACGGAGCGGCGGGAGGGAGGAACGAGCAGTACTTC
V gene: TRBV7-7; clone size: NA; D gene: NA; J gene: TRBJ2-2; CDR3 protein: CASSPFAGANTGELFF; CDR3 DNA: TGTGCTAGCAGCCCGTTCGCAGGGGCAAACACCGGGGAGCTGTTTTTT
V gene: TRBV23-1; clone size: few; D gene: NA; J gene: TRBJ1-4; CDR3 protein: CASTQSIGEDEKLFF; CDR3 DNA: TGCGCCAGCACTCAAAGTATAGGGGAGGATGAAAAACTGTTTTTT
V gene: TRBV6-5; clone size: NA; D gene: NA; J gene: TRBJ2-6; CDR3 protein: CASSSSSGANVLTF; CDR3 DNA: TGTGCCAGCAGTTCTAGCTCTGGGGCCAACGTCCTGACTTTC
V gene: TRBV2; clone size: few; D gene: NA; J gene: TRBJ1-1; CDR3 protein: CASSSDSTEAFF; CDR3 DNA: TGTGCCAGCAGTTCAGACAGCACTGAAGCTTTCTTT
V gene: TRBV28; clone size: NA; D gene: NA; J gene: TRBJ1-3; CDR3 protein: CASSPPFPSSGNTIYF; CDR3 DNA: TGTGCCAGCAGTCCGCCCTTTCCGAGCTCTGGAAACACCATATATTTT
V gene: TRBV28; clone size: NA; D gene: TRBD1; J gene: TRBJ2-7; CDR3 protein: CASRGQGRGAYEQYF; CDR3 DNA: TGTGCCAGCAGGGGACAGGGCAGGGGCGCCTACGAGCAGTACTTC
V gene: TRBV7-8; clone size: NA; D gene: TRBD1; J gene: TRBJ1-1; CDR3 protein: CASSQSSWVPGTGDVMNTEAFF; CDR3 DNA: TGTGCCAGCAGCCAATCCTCCTGGGTCCCCGGGACAGGGGATGTTATGAACACTGAAGCTTTCTTT
V gene: TRBV5-1; clone size: NA; D gene: NA; J gene: TRBJ2-3; CDR3 protein: CASSLGSGRLLQDTQYF; CDR3 DNA: TGCGCCAGCAGCTTGGGTTCTGGGAGGCTCCTCCAGGATACGCAGTATTTT
V gene: TRBV7-9; clone size: NA; D gene: NA; J gene: TRBJ1-2; CDR3 protein: CASSPARAGVDYGYTF; CDR3 DNA: TGTGCCAGCAGCCCTGCTAGGGCAGGGGTGGACTATGGCTACACCTTC
V gene: TRBV18; clone size: NA; D gene: NA; J gene: TRBJ1-1; CDR3 protein: CASSIGQNTEAFF; CDR3 DNA: TGTGCCAGCTCAATAGGACAGAACACTGAAGCTTTCTTT
V gene: TRBV19; clone size: NA; D gene: NA; J gene: TRBJ2-4; CDR3 protein: CASSMGRGIVKLAKNIQYF; CDR3 DNA: TGTGCCAGTAGTATGGGCCGGGGGATTGTGAAGCTAGCCAAAAACATTCAGTACTTC
V gene: TRBV29-1; clone size: NA; D gene: NA; J gene: TRBJ2-4; CDR3 protein: CSVDLQNIQYF; CDR3 DNA: TGCAGCGTTGATCTTCAAAACATTCAGTACTTC
V gene: TRBV5-1; clone size: once; D gene: NA; J gene: TRBJ2-2; CDR3 protein: CASSLSGVNTGELFF; CDR3 DNA: TGCGCCAGCAGCTTGTCAGGGGTGAACACCGGGGAGCTGTTTTTT
V gene: TRBV6-1; clone size: NA; D gene: TRBD2; J gene: TRBJ2-5; CDR3 protein: CASTVAGNQETQYF; CDR3 DNA: TGTGCCAGCACAGTAGCGGGAAACCAAGAGACCCAGTACTTC
V gene: TRBV27; clone size: NA; D gene: TRBD2; J gene: TRBJ2-3; CDR3 protein: CASRSGGSPDTQYF; CDR3 DNA: TGTGCCAGCAGATCGGGCGGGAGCCCAGATACGCAGTATTTT
V gene: TRBV7-6; clone size: NA; D gene: NA; J gene: TRBJ2-1; CDR3 protein: CASNLPRGEQFF; CDR3 DNA: TGTGCCAGCAACCTCCCTCGGGGTGAGCAGTTCTTC
V gene: TRBV5-1; clone size: NA; D gene: TRBD1; J gene: TRBJ2-3; CDR3 protein: CASSPQDTGAYSIGTDTQYF; CDR3 DNA: TGCGCCAGCAGCCCTCAAGATACAGGGGCCTACTCAATTGGCACAGATACGCAGTATTTT
V gene: TRBV6-5; clone size: NA; D gene: NA; J gene: TRBJ2-1; CDR3 protein: CASSSGAGGNEQFF; CDR3 DNA: TGTGCCAGCAGTTCGGGGGCAGGGGGGAATGAGCAGTTCTTC
V gene: TRBV27; clone size: NA; D gene: NA; J gene: TRBJ2-3; CDR3 protein: CASSLFPANTDTQYF; CDR3 DNA: TGTGCCAGCAGTTTATTCCCCGCGAACACAGATACGCAGTATTTT
V gene: TRBV19; clone size: NA; D gene: NA; J gene: TRBJ2-1; CDR3 protein: CASSIRVAGRNEEFF; CDR3 DNA: TGTGCCAGTAGTATCCGCGTAGCAGGGAGGAACGAAGAGTTCTTC
V gene: TRBV4-2; clone size: NA; D gene: TRBD1; J gene: TRBJ2-5; CDR3 protein: CASSQQLGQGQETQYF; CDR3 DNA: TGTGCCAGCAGCCAACAGCTGGGACAGGGTCAGGAGACCCAGTACTTC
V gene: TRBV5-1; clone size: NA; D gene: NA; J gene: TRBJ2-5; CDR3 protein: CASSLGQGYQETQYF; CDR3 DNA: TGCGCCAGCAGCTTGGGGCAGGGGTACCAAGAGACCCAGTACTTC
V gene: TRBV7-7; clone size: NA; D gene: NA; J gene: TRBJ2-1; CDR3 protein: CASLASGDNEQFF; CDR3 DNA: TGTGCTAGCCTAGCGTCCGGGGACAATGAGCAGTTCTTC
V gene: TRBV12-5; clone size: NA; D gene: TRBD2; J gene: TRBJ2-1; CDR3 protein: CASGLVPAGRISPYNEQFF; CDR3 DNA: TGTGCTAGTGGTTTGGTACCAGCGGGACGGATTAGCCCGTACAATGAGCAGTTCTTC
V gene: TRBV5-4; clone size: NA; D gene: TRBD2; J gene: TRBJ2-1; CDR3 protein: CASSWGLAGADNEQFF; CDR3 DNA: TGTGCCAGCAGCTGGGGACTAGCGGGAGCTGACAATGAGCAGTTCTTC
V gene: TRBV7-9; clone size: NA; D gene: NA; J gene: TRBJ2-7; CDR3 protein: CASSLASVSHEQYF; CDR3 DNA: TGTGCCAGCAGCTTAGCGTCCGTGTCCCACGAGCAGTACTTC
V gene: TRBV19; clone size: NA; D gene: TRBD1; J gene: TRBJ2-1; CDR3 protein: CATGQGNEQFF; CDR3 DNA: TGTGCCACGGGACAGGGTAATGAGCAGTTCTTC
V gene: TRBV7-9; clone size: NA; D gene: NA; J gene: TRBJ1-1; CDR3 protein: CASSLPGGTEAFF; CDR3 DNA: TGTGCCAGCAGCTTACCGGGGGGGACTGAAGCTTTCTTT
V gene: TRBV10-1; clone size: NA; D gene: NA; J gene: TRBJ2-5; CDR3 protein: CASSETGRVTQYF; CDR3 DNA: TGCGCCAGCAGTGAAACAGGCCGGGTGACCCAGTACTTC
V gene: TRBV28; clone size: NA; D gene: NA; J gene: TRBJ1-2; CDR3 protein: CASSLRGLANTF; CDR3 DNA: TGTGCCAGCAGTTTACGAGGCTTGGCCAACACCTTC
V gene: TRBV18; clone size: NA; D gene: NA; J gene: TRBJ1-1; CDR3 protein: CASSPGVGTEAFF; CDR3 DNA: TGTGCCAGCTCCCCGGGGGTCGGCACTGAAGCTTTCTTT
V gene: TRBV6-5; clone size: NA; D gene: NA; J gene: TRBJ2-7; CDR3 protein: CASRASYEQYF; CDR3 DNA: TGTGCCAGCAGGGCCTCTTACGAGCAGTACTTC
V gene: TRBV5-4; clone size: NA; D gene: TRBD2; J gene: TRBJ2-3; CDR3 protein: CASSWELAGGADTQYF; CDR3 DNA: TGTGCCAGCAGCTGGGAACTAGCGGGAGGTGCAGATACGCAGTATTTT
V gene: TRBV7-9; clone size: once; D gene: TRBD1; J gene: TRBJ1-3; CDR3 protein: CASSSKTGEGNTIYF; CDR3 DNA: TGTGCCAGCAGCTCCAAGACAGGGGAGGGAAACACCATATATTTT
V gene: TRBV7-9; clone size: NA; D gene: TRBD1; J gene: TRBJ2-7; CDR3 protein: CASTGGTGGGEQYF; CDR3 DNA: TGTGCCAGCACGGGGGGGACAGGGGGCGGCGAGCAGTACTTC
V gene: TRBV5-1; clone size: NA; D gene: NA; J gene: TRBJ2-1; CDR3 protein: CASSQSGTFQFF; CDR3 DNA: TGCGCCAGCAGCCAGTCCGGGACTTTCCAGTTCTTC
V gene: TRBV9; clone size: NA; D gene: NA; J gene: TRBJ1-1; CDR3 protein: CASSLGRTGTRGAFF; CDR3 DNA: TGTGCCAGCAGCCTCGGACGGACCGGAACGCGGGGAGCTTTCTTT
V gene: TRBV10-3; clone size: NA; D gene: TRBD2; J gene: TRBJ2-5; CDR3 protein: CAISASGRAVTQYF; CDR3 DNA: TGTGCCATCAGTGCTAGCGGGAGGGCCGTGACCCAGTACTTC
V gene: TRBV6-1; clone size: NA; D gene: NA; J gene: TRBJ1-4; CDR3 protein: CASSDPHSSVKCTRFF; CDR3 DNA: TGTGCCAGCAGTGACCCACACAGTTCGGTAAAGTGCACGCGGTTTTTT
V gene: TRBV5-4; clone size: once; D gene: NA; J gene: TRBJ1-4; CDR3 protein: CASSSGQGLNEKLFF; CDR3 DNA: TGTGCCAGCAGCTCCGGGCAGGGTCTTAATGAAAAACTGTTTTTT
V gene: TRBV9; clone size: NA; D gene: NA; J gene: TRBJ2-1; CDR3 protein: CASSVEALARSYNEQFF; CDR3 DNA: TGTGCCAGCAGCGTAGAGGCCCTAGCGAGGTCCTACAATGAGCAGTTCTTC
V gene: TRBV9; clone size: NA; D gene: TRBD1; J gene: TRBJ2-6; CDR3 protein: CASSVATGQGSGANVLTF; CDR3 DNA: TGTGCCAGCAGCGTAGCTACGGGACAGGGCTCTGGGGCCAACGTCCTGACTTTC
V gene: TRBV28; clone size: NA; D gene: TRBD1; J gene: TRBJ2-7; CDR3 protein: CASSSTGTGGAEQYF; CDR3 DNA: TGTGCCAGCAGCTCGACCGGGACAGGGGGCGCCGAGCAGTACTTC